This T cell receptor beta chain was sequenced during a study of graft-versus-host responses after intestinal transplantation. Study context: Multivisceral, liver-intestinal, or isolated intestinal grafts went to recipients. Uniformly, recipients were administered anti-thymocyte globulin induction with subsequent tacrolimus and steroids for about 3 years. Study-level findings and limits: The recipient marrow held GvH clones, and some of them showed up first in ileum or blood. HvG clone declines early post-transplant were associated with peak circulating GvH levels.

To note about this clone: No antigen is known for it.

Trimming cost V 5 bases and J 5 bases, with 18 bases left between them. The CDR3 runs 15 residues. Germline CDR1 SGHTA, CDR2 FQGTGA. Assay used: immunoSEQ multiplex PCR; TCRdb lists only in-frame clones, some missing. The sample records about 88,000 clones, roughly 93% being singletons. The gene calls are TRBV7-3 and TRBJ1-1; tentatively, D is TRBD1 (5 bases). The source is a human donor who was the organ donor for an intestinal transplant. The sequencing here drew on unstimulated CD4+ T cells sorted from spleen or lymph node cells, taken before transplant. In DNA form, the CDR3 reads TGTGCCAGCAGCACACGCCATGGGGGGGAAACTGAAGCTTTCTTT. The encoded protein is CASSTRHGGETEAFF. Using reference TRBV7-3 and TRBJ1-1 for the parts outside the CDR3, the full variable domain is GAGVSQTPSNKVTEKGKYVELRCDPISGHTALYWYRQSLGQGPEFLIYFQGTGAADDSGLPNDRFFAVRPEGSVSTLKIQRTERGDSAVYLCASSTRHGGETEAFFGQGTRLTVV.